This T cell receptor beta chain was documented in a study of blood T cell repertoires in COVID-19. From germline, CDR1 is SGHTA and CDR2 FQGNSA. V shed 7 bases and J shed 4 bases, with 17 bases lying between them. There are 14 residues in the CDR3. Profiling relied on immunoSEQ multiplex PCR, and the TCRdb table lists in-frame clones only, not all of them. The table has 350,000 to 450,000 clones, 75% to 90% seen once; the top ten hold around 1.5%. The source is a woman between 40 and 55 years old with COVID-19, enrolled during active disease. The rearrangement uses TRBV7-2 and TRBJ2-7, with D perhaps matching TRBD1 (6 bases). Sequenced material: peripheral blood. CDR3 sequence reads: CASTSNRASYEQYF. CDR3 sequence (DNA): TGTGCCAGCACATCCAACAGGGCCTCTTACGAGCAGTACTTC. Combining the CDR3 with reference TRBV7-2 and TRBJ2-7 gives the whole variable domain GAGVSQSPSNKVTEKGKDVELRCDPISGHTALYWYRQSLGQGLEFLIYFQGNSAPDKSGLPSDRFSAERTGGSVSTLTIQRTQQEDSAVYLCASTSNRASYEQYFGPGTRLTVT.